These 5 T cell receptor beta chains were sequenced from one sample in a study of blood T cell repertoires in COVID-19. Clones were sequenced by immunoSEQ multiplex PCR, and TCRdb holds only the in-frame ones, with some missing. The sample holds around 200,000 clones, 70% to 90% seen once. The sequencing input was peripheral blood. All receptors derive from a woman aged 80 or older in a cohort sampled during active or convalescent COVID-19.

The chain uses TRBV4-1 and TRBJ1-2; D perhaps matches TRBD1 (6 bases). Trimming removed 2 bases from V and 9 bases from J, with 22 bases in between. Germline values: CDR1 MGHRA, CDR2 YSYEKL. The CDR3 is 16 amino acids. The DNA of the CDR3 is TGCGCCAGCAGCCAAAGATCTCCAATGCTGGGGGCTCGCTACACCTTC. Amino acids: CASSQRSPMLGARYTF.

V usage is TRBV19 and J usage is TRBJ2-3; 12 bases map to TRBD2. In germline, CDR1 is LNHDA, CDR2 SQIVND (reference sequence). V was clipped by 4 bases and J by 6 bases; unmatched bases: 2. The CDR3 contains 14 residues. CDR3 nucleotides: TGTGCCAGTAGTACCACTAGCGGGAGGGATACGCAGTATTTT. The encoded protein is CASSTTSGRDTQYF.

The chain carries TRBV11-3 and TRBJ1-4; the D gene is possibly TRBD1 (6 bases). V was trimmed by 4 bases and J by 0 bases, leaving 9 bases between them. Germline-derived CDR1 and CDR2 are SGHNT and YENEEA. The CDR3 spans 15 residues. This chain's CDR3 is CASSSRTATNEKLFF. The DNA for the CDR3 is TGTGCCAGCAGCTCGCGGACAGCAACTAATGAAAAACTGTTTTTT.

This clone is a singleton in its sample. This chain links TRBV11-2 with TRBJ1-5, with 7 bases matching TRBD1. The CDR3 consists of 15 residues. Losses at the gene ends were 1 base for V and 3 bases for J; bases not matched to a gene: 3. From germline, CDR1 is SGHAT and CDR2 FQNNGV. The CDR3 coding sequence is TGTGCCAGCAGCTTAGGGGACAGTTACAATCAGCCCCAGCATTTT. Its translation: CASSLGDSYNQPQHF.

V gene TRBV3-1 (or the pseudogene TRBV3-2) combines with J gene TRBJ2-2, with TRBD1 matching over 7 bases. The V and J ends lost 2 bases and 3 bases, in that order; junction bases with no gene match: 6. The germline gives CDR1 LGHDT, CDR2 YNNKEL (reference sequence). This CDR3 has 16 amino acids. The chain's CDR3 is CASSQKGQQHTGELFF. DNA for the CDR3: TGTGCCAGCAGCCAAAAGGGACAGCAGCACACCGGGGAGCTGTTTTTT.